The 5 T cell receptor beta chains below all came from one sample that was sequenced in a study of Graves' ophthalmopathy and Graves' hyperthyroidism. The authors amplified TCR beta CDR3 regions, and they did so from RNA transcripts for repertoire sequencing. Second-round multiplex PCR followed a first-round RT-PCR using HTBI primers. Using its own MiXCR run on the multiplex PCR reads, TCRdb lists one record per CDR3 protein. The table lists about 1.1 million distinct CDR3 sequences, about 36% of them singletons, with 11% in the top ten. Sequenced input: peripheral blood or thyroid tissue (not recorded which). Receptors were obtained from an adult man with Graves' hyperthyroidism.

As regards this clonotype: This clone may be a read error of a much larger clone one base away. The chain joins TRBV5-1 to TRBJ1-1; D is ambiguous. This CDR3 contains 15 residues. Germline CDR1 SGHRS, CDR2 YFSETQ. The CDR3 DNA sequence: TGCGCCAGCAGCTTGTGGAACGGCGGGAACACTGAAACTTTCTTT. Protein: CASSLWNGGNTETFF.

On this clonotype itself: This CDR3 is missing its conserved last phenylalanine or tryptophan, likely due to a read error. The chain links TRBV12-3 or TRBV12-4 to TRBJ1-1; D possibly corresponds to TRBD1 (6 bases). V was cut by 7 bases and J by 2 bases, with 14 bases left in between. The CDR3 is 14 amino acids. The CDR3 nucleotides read TGTGCCAGCATGGCCGGGGGCGGAAACACTGAAGCTTTCCTT. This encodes CASMAGGGNTEAFL.

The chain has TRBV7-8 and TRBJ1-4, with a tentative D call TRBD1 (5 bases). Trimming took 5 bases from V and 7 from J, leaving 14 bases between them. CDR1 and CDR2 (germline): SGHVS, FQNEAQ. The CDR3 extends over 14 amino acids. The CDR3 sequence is CASSPTRGTEKLFF. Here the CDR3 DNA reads TGTGCCAGCAGCCCTACAAGGGGAACTGAAAAACTGTTTTTT.

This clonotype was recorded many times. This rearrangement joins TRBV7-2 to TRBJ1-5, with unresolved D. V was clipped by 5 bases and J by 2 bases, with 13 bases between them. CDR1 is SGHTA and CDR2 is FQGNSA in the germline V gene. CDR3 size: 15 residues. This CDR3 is CASSDQVGGNQPQHF. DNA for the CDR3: TGTGCCAGCAGCGACCAAGTAGGAGGCAATCAGCCCCAGCATTTT.

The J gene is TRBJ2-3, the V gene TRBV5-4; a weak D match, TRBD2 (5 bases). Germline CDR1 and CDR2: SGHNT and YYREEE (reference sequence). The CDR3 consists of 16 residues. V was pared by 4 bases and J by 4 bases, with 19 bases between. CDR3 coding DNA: TGTGCCAGCAGCAAGCCAAGCGGTCGTGGGGCAGATACGCAGTATTTT. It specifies CASSKPSGRGADTQYF. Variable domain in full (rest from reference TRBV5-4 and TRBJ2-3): ETGVTQSPTHLIKTRGQQVTLRCSSQSGHNTVSWYQQALGQGPQFIFQYYREEENGRGNFPPRFSGLQFPNYSSELNVNALELDDSALYLCASSKPSGRGADTQYFGPGTRLTVL.